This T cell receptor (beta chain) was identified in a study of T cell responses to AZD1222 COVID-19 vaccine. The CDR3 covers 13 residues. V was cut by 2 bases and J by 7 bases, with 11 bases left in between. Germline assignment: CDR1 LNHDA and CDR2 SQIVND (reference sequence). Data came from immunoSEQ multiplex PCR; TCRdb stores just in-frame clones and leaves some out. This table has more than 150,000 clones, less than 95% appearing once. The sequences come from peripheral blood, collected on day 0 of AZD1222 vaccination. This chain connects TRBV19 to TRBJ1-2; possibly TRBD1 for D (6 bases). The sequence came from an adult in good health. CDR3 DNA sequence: TGTGCCAGTAGTATAAACAGGGACGGTGGCTACACCTTC. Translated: CASSINRDGGYTF.